A single sample is the source of the 16 T cell receptor beta chains below, sequenced in a study of blood T cell repertoires in COVID-19. Assay used: immunoSEQ multiplex PCR; TCRdb lists only in-frame clones, some missing. The sample holds around 100,000 clones, approximately 90% seen once. What was sequenced was peripheral blood. The receptors derive from a middle-aged man with active COVID-19.

This chain connects TRBV4-1 to TRBJ2-5; TRBD1 agrees at 9 bases. CDR3 length: 20 residues. V lost 1 base to trimming and J lost 4 bases; unmatched junction nucleotides: 19. The V gene's germline CDR1 is MGHRA and CDR2 YSYEKL. CDR3 region: CASSQVIGQGTGVSRETQYF. The CDR3 nucleotides are TGCGCCAGCAGCCAAGTCATAGGACAGGGGACTGGGGTTTCAAGAGAGACCCAGTACTTC.

V and J are TRBV7-6 and TRBJ2-5; possible D gene TRBD1, 6 bases. V lost 2 bases and J 4 bases, leaving 11 bases between the germline ends. Germline CDR1 is SGHVS and CDR2 is FNYEAQ. This CDR3 region has 14 residues. The CDR3 DNA sequence: TGTGCCAGCAGCTTACGGCCGACAGGAGAGACCCAGTACTTC. Translation: CASSLRPTGETQYF.

The V gene is TRBV11-2, the J gene TRBJ2-1; 8 bases match TRBD1. CDR3 length: 16 residues. Germline V lookup: CDR1 SGHAT, CDR2 FQNNGV. V trimming: 0 bases; J trimming: 9 bases; junction bases outside the gene matches: 10. This chain's CDR3 is CASSLDARQGQSEQFF. CDR3 coding DNA: TGTGCCAGCAGCTTAGATGCGAGACAGGGGCAAAGTGAGCAGTTCTTC.

The chain carries TRBV27 and TRBJ2-1; TRBD2 matches 11 bases. Germline V gene sequence: CDR1 MNHEY, CDR2 SMNVEV (reference sequence). The CDR3 has 15 residues. Unmatched junction bases numbered 8, after V lost 5 bases and J lost 8 bases. The CDR3 coding sequence is TGTGCCAGCAGTCTCGCTAGCGGGAGGATCGATGAGCAGTTCTTC. The encoded protein is CASSLASGRIDEQFF.

The chain recombines TRBV6-1 with TRBJ1-6; tentative D call: TRBD1 (6 bases). There are 13 residues in the CDR3. Trimming shortened V by 1 base and J by 11 bases, and 9 bases separated the two germline ends. Germline V gene sequence: CDR1 MNHNS, CDR2 SASEGT. CDR3 nucleotide sequence: TGTGCCAGCAGTGAAGGGAGGACAGCACCCCTCCACTTT. Translation: CASSEGRTAPLHF.

This clone came up a few times. The chain recombines TRBV18 with TRBJ2-1; 7 nucleotides match TRBD2. After removal of 4 bases from V and 8 bases from J, the junction contained 11 bases not matched to a gene. CDR1 is KGHSH, CDR2 LQKENI, per germline. This CDR3 comprises 15 residues. CDR3 region: CASSLTGGGTYEQFF. The CDR3 DNA follows: TGTGCCAGCTCACTCACGGGAGGCGGGACCTATGAGCAGTTCTTC.

This clone was counted a single time. The chain is built from TRBV6-5 and TRBJ2-2; 9 nucleotides match TRBD1. The CDR3 length is 16 residues. V shed 4 bases, J shed 6 bases, and the junction held 9 bases outside the gene matches. Germline lookup yields CDR1 MNHEY and CDR2 SVGAGI. CDR3 coding DNA: TGTGCCAGCAGTTTCGGGACAGGGAAGAATCCCGGGGAGCTGTTTTTT. Residues: CASSFGTGKNPGELFF.

This clone was detected only a few times. The rearrangement uses TRBV2 and TRBJ2-6; D not certain. The CDR3 loop spans 12 amino acids. V lost 6 bases to trimming and J lost 3 bases, with 3 bases between them. Germline CDR1 SNHLY, CDR2 FYNNEI. CDR3 residues: CASSLGANVLTF. The CDR3 region has the DNA TGTGCCAGCAGCCTTGGGGCCAACGTCCTGACTTTC.

CDR3 amino acids: CASSFAGQETQYF. Here the CDR3 DNA reads TGTGCCAGCAGTTTCGCGGGGCAAGAGACCCAGTACTTC. This rearrangement joins TRBV27 to TRBJ2-5; possibly TRBD2 for D (6 bases). Germline V gene lookup returns CDR1 MNHEY and CDR2 SMNVEV (reference sequence). This CDR3 has 13 amino acids. V lost 3 bases to trimming and J lost 2 bases, with 7 bases between them.

This sequence joins TRBV19 and TRBJ2-7; 10 nucleotides agree with TRBD2. Germline assignment: CDR1 LNHDA and CDR2 SQIVND (reference sequence). V was pared by 4 bases and J by 0 bases, with 6 bases of the junction left unmatched. This CDR3 is 16 amino acids long. The CDR3 is CASSNRGLAASYEQYF. CDR3 coding DNA: TGTGCCAGTAGTAACCGCGGACTAGCGGCCTCCTACGAGCAGTACTTC.

The chain carries TRBV15 and TRBJ2-1, with 7 bases fitting TRBD1. This CDR3 has 15 amino acids. V shed 4 bases and J 6 bases; nucleotides not matched to a gene: 9. The germline V gene has CDR1 LNHNV and CDR2 YYDKDF (reference sequence). As DNA, the CDR3 is TGTGCCACCAGCATCACGACAGGGAAGGCCAATGAGCAGTTCTTC. It specifies CATSITTGKANEQFF. Variable domain in full (rest from reference TRBV15 and TRBJ2-1): DAMVIQNPRYQVTQFGKPVTLSCSQTLNHNVMYWYQQKSSQAPKLLFHYYDKDFNNEADTPDNFQSRRPNTSFCFLDIRSPGLGDTAMYLCATSITTGKANEQFFGPGTRLTVL.

In regard to this clone: Other DNA sequences within the sample encode an identical CDR3. The chain combines TRBV7-9 with TRBJ2-7, with unresolved D. The CDR3 runs to 11 residues. V lost 5 bases to trimming and J lost 2 bases, with 4 bases between them. From germline, CDR1 is SEHNR and CDR2 FQNEAQ (reference sequence). CDR3 sequence: CASSEAYEQYF. The CDR3 region has the DNA TGTGCCAGCAGCGAGGCCTACGAGCAGTACTTC.

The rearrangement uses TRBV10-3 and TRBJ2-1; TRBD1 agrees at 7 bases. With 4 bases clipped from V and 10 bases from J, the junction kept 4 bases outside the gene matches. This CDR3 is 12 amino acids long. CDR1 ENHRY and CDR2 SYGVKD come from the germline V gene. The CDR3 DNA sequence: TGTGCCATCAGTGTAGGGGGCGTGGAGCAGTTCTTC. Its protein is CAISVGGVEQFF.

This clone was recorded only once. The gene calls are TRBV27 and TRBJ2-4; 7 nucleotides line up with TRBD2. CDR3 size: 15 residues. J lost 0 bases, V lost 7 bases, and 6 bases had no gene match. Germline CDR1 is MNHEY and CDR2 is SMNVEV (reference sequence). Here the CDR3 reads CASTKAGLAKNIQYF. CDR3 in DNA: TGTGCCAGCACCAAAGCGGGACTAGCCAAAAACATTCAGTACTTC.

The CDR3 DNA is TGTGCCAGCAGCCGGGACAGAGTTAATTCACCCCTCCACTTT. Protein product: CASSRDRVNSPLHF. V is TRBV5-5 and J is TRBJ1-6, with 7 positions matching TRBD1. With 4 bases clipped from V and 6 bases from J, the junction kept 4 bases outside the gene matches. The CDR3 length is 14 residues. Germline V gene sequence: CDR1 SGHKS, CDR2 YYEKEE (reference sequence).

This clone was seen more than once but under ten times. The chain is built from TRBV5-4 and TRBJ2-7; 8 bases are shared with TRBD2. Trimming took 3 bases from V and 6 from J; bases not matched to a gene: 8. CDR3 length: 14 residues. Germline loops: CDR1 SGHNT, CDR2 YYREEE (reference sequence). The CDR3 DNA follows: TGTGCCAGCAGCTCCCAAGCGGGGGAGGGCGAGCAGTACTTC. Its protein is CASSSQAGEGEQYF.